The T cell receptor beta chain under discussion was sequenced for a study of T-cell memory formation after mild COVID-19. Study results and caveats: Clones that contracted clustered mainly in CM and EM if CD4+ and in EMRA if CD8+.

TCRdb analysed the 5' RACE reads with MiXCR anew, one entry per CDR3 protein. The data contain 300,000 to 400,000 distinct CDR3 sequences, 25% to 30% of them singletons. Trimming took off 5 bases at V and 4 bases at J, with 15 bases between the two ends. This CDR3 is built from 14 residues. Germline V gene sequence: CDR1 SGHAT, CDR2 FQNNGV. To note about this clonotype: Antigen specificity is unknown.

The gene calls are TRBV11-2 and TRBJ2-7, with TRBD1 as a possible D gene (5 bases). This TCR came from an adult woman who had mild COVID-19 (a few samples of this study predate the infection). Cell type and time point are not known. The source material was PBMCs or a T cell subset sorted from them (not recorded which). CDR3 residues: CASSTREGGYEQYF. The CDR3 nucleotides are TGTGCCAGCAGCACCAGGGAAGGCGGATACGAGCAGTACTTC.